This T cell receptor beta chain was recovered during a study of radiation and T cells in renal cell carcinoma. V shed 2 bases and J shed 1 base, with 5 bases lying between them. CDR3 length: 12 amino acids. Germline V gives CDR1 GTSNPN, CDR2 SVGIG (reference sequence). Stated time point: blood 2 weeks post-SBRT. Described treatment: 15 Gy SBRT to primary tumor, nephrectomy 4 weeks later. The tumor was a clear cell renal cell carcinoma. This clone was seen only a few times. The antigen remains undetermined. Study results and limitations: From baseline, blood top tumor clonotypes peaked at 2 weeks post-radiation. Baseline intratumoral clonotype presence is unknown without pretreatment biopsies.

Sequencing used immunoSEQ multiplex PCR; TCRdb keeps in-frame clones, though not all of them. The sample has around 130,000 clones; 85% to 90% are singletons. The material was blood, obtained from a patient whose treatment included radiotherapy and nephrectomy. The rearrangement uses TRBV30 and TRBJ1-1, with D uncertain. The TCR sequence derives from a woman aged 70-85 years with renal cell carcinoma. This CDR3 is CAWSRQNTEAFF. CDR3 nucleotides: TGTGCCTGGAGTCGGCAGAACACTGAAGCTTTCTTT.